Listed below are T cell receptor beta chains from one sample, sequenced in a study of T-cell memory formation after mild COVID-19. TCRdb fed the 5' RACE reads into MiXCR, producing one record per CDR3 protein. The sample carries some 54,000 distinct CDR3 sequences, 8% to 10% recorded once. Material for sequencing was PBMCs or a T cell subset sorted from them (not recorded which). These receptors were taken from a man younger than 35 who had mild COVID-19 (a few samples of this study predate the infection). Cell type and time point are not known. Both conserved end residues are part of each CDR3. The D gene is left open where the match is weak. Rows may omit the clone size; those that give it use once, few, many or a size class.

J gene: TRBJ2-7
D gene: TRBD1
clone size: few
V gene: TRBV7-6
CDR3 protein: CASSPGQGVYEQYF
CDR3 DNA: TGTGCCAGCAGCCCGGGACAGGGGGTCTACGAGCAGTACTTC

J gene: TRBJ2-1
D gene: -
clone size: many
V gene: TRBV7-6
CDR3 protein: CASSLEGGGDNEQFF
CDR3 DNA: TGTGCCAGCAGCTTAGAGGGGGGTGGAGACAATGAGCAGTTCTTC

J gene: TRBJ2-5
D gene: TRBD1
clone size: -
V gene: TRBV7-7
CDR3 protein: CASSSGTGWYETQYF
CDR3 DNA: TGTGCTAGCAGCTCCGGGACAGGGTGGTACGAGACCCAGTACTTC

J gene: TRBJ2-1
D gene: -
clone size: -
V gene: TRBV5-5
CDR3 protein: CASSLGDSNEQFF
CDR3 DNA: TGTGCCAGCAGCTTGGGGGACTCCAATGAGCAGTTCTTC

J gene: TRBJ1-1
D gene: TRBD1
clone size: few
V gene: TRBV19
CDR3 protein: CASIGTGSRVSGGAFF
CDR3 DNA: TGTGCCAGTATCGGGACAGGGTCTCGAGTATCAGGGGGAGCTTTCTTT

J gene: TRBJ1-5
D gene: TRBD1
clone size: many
V gene: TRBV12-3/TRBV12-4
CDR3 protein: CASSPRRGGFSNQPQHF
CDR3 DNA: TGTGCCAGCAGTCCCCGGAGAGGGGGCTTTAGCAATCAGCCCCAGCATTTT

J gene: TRBJ2-1
D gene: TRBD2
clone size: few
V gene: TRBV4-2
CDR3 protein: CASSRTLQAGGGYNEQFF
CDR3 DNA: TGTGCCAGCAGCCGCACGTTACAAGCGGGGGGGGGATACAATGAGCAGTTCTTC

J gene: TRBJ2-1
D gene: TRBD2
clone size: few
V gene: TRBV7-8
CDR3 protein: CASSLTSGGYNEQFF
CDR3 DNA: TGTGCCAGCAGCTTAACTAGCGGGGGTTACAATGAGCAGTTCTTC

J gene: TRBJ2-3
D gene: -
clone size: few
V gene: TRBV11-3
CDR3 protein: CASSKGNLGADTQYF
CDR3 DNA: TGTGCCAGCAGCAAGGGAAATTTAGGGGCAGATACGCAGTATTTT

J gene: TRBJ2-1
D gene: TRBD2
clone size: -
V gene: TRBV11-2
CDR3 protein: CASSYSGLAGVNEQFF
CDR3 DNA: TGTGCCAGCAGCTACTCGGGACTAGCGGGGGTAAATGAGCAGTTCTTC

J gene: TRBJ2-1
D gene: TRBD1
clone size: many
V gene: TRBV29-1
CDR3 protein: CSATRDRGYNEQFF
CDR3 DNA: TGCAGCGCGACCCGGGACAGGGGATACAATGAGCAGTTCTTC

J gene: TRBJ2-3
D gene: TRBD2
clone size: -
V gene: TRBV29-1
CDR3 protein: CSVETSGARTDTQYF
CDR3 DNA: TGCAGCGTTGAAACTAGCGGGGCCCGCACAGATACGCAGTATTTT

J gene: TRBJ1-4
D gene: -
clone size: few
V gene: TRBV4-3
CDR3 protein: CASSQGATTNEKLFF
CDR3 DNA: TGCGCCAGCAGCCAAGGGGCGACAACTAATGAAAAACTGTTTTTT

J gene: TRBJ2-5
D gene: -
clone size: -
V gene: TRBV2
CDR3 protein: CARSSGLEETQYF
CDR3 DNA: TGTGCCCGCTCGTCGGGCCTAGAAGAGACCCAGTACTTC

J gene: TRBJ2-3
D gene: TRBD2
clone size: many
V gene: TRBV5-1
CDR3 protein: CASSLPTGTSGGSTDTQYF
CDR3 DNA: TGCGCCAGCAGCCTCCCCACCGGGACTAGCGGGGGAAGCACAGATACGCAGTATTTT

J gene: TRBJ1-1
D gene: -
clone size: -
V gene: TRBV5-1
CDR3 protein: CASSLDRLNTEAFF
CDR3 DNA: TGCGCCAGCAGCTTGGACAGACTGAACACTGAAGCTTTCTTT

J gene: TRBJ1-5
D gene: -
clone size: -
V gene: TRBV4-3
CDR3 protein: CASSQEWGSNQPQHF
CDR3 DNA: TGCGCCAGCAGCCAAGAATGGGGAAGCAATCAGCCCCAGCATTTT

J gene: TRBJ2-1
D gene: -
clone size: -
V gene: TRBV7-3
CDR3 protein: CASSLYLSDSNEQFF
CDR3 DNA: TGTGCCAGCAGCTTATATCTGAGCGATTCCAATGAGCAGTTCTTC

J gene: TRBJ1-1
D gene: -
clone size: -
V gene: TRBV12-3/TRBV12-4
CDR3 protein: CASRGRGDNTEAFF
CDR3 DNA: TGTGCCAGCAGGGGCAGGGGAGACAACACTGAAGCTTTCTTT

J gene: TRBJ2-5
D gene: TRBD2
clone size: few
V gene: TRBV6-2/TRBV6-3
CDR3 protein: CASSYGLAGGEETQYF
CDR3 DNA: TGTGCCAGCAGCTACGGACTAGCGGGGGGCGAAGAGACCCAGTACTTC

J gene: TRBJ2-1
D gene: -
clone size: -
V gene: TRBV4-3
CDR3 protein: CASSQAGGHNEQFF
CDR3 DNA: TGCGCCAGCAGCCAAGCGGGGGGCCACAATGAGCAGTTCTTC

J gene: TRBJ1-5
D gene: -
clone size: many
V gene: TRBV6-2/TRBV6-3
CDR3 protein: CASRLPNQPQHF
CDR3 DNA: TGTGCCAGCAGACTGCCGAATCAGCCCCAGCATTTT

J gene: TRBJ2-3
D gene: -
clone size: many
V gene: TRBV28
CDR3 protein: CASSPRGLTDTQYF
CDR3 DNA: TGTGCCAGCAGTCCCCGGGGCCTCACGGATACGCAGTATTTT

J gene: TRBJ2-2
D gene: TRBD1
clone size: few
V gene: TRBV28
CDR3 protein: CASRFDDRVAGELFF
CDR3 DNA: TGTGCCAGCAGATTCGATGACAGGGTAGCCGGGGAGCTGTTTTTT

J gene: TRBJ1-4
D gene: -
clone size: -
V gene: TRBV6-6
CDR3 protein: CASSYRDGEEKLFF
CDR3 DNA: TGTGCCAGCAGTTACAGGGATGGGGAGGAAAAACTGTTTTTT

J gene: TRBJ2-2
D gene: TRBD2
clone size: many
V gene: TRBV7-3
CDR3 protein: CASSRSGGPNTGELFF
CDR3 DNA: TGTGCCAGCAGCCGTAGCGGGGGGCCGAACACCGGGGAGCTGTTTTTT

J gene: TRBJ2-5
D gene: TRBD2
clone size: -
V gene: TRBV7-2
CDR3 protein: CASSLNRGGLETQYF
CDR3 DNA: TGTGCCAGCAGCTTAAACCGGGGGGGCCTTGAGACCCAGTACTTC

J gene: TRBJ2-5
D gene: -
clone size: few
V gene: TRBV14
CDR3 protein: CASSPSLQETQYF
CDR3 DNA: TGTGCCAGCAGCCCCAGCCTCCAAGAGACCCAGTACTTC

J gene: TRBJ2-6
D gene: -
clone size: -
V gene: TRBV20-1
CDR3 protein: CSASMSRVYGANVLTF
CDR3 DNA: TGCAGTGCTAGCATGTCCAGGGTATATGGGGCCAACGTCCTGACTTTC

J gene: TRBJ2-4
D gene: -
clone size: few
V gene: TRBV6-2/TRBV6-3
CDR3 protein: CASKSGPVKNIQYF
CDR3 DNA: TGTGCCAGCAAAAGCGGACCCGTAAAAAACATTCAGTACTTC

J gene: TRBJ2-5
D gene: TRBD1
clone size: -
V gene: TRBV7-2
CDR3 protein: CASSLGTGSQETQYF
CDR3 DNA: TGTGCCAGCAGCTTAGGGACAGGGAGTCAAGAGACCCAGTACTTC

J gene: TRBJ2-1
D gene: TRBD2
clone size: few
V gene: TRBV4-1
CDR3 protein: CASSHPGLTHEQFF
CDR3 DNA: TGCGCCAGCAGCCACCCGGGACTAACCCATGAGCAGTTCTTC

J gene: TRBJ1-2
D gene: -
clone size: -
V gene: TRBV5-1
CDR3 protein: CASRPGREPYGYTF
CDR3 DNA: TGCGCCAGCCGGCCCGGACGGGAGCCCTATGGCTACACCTTC

J gene: TRBJ2-3
D gene: -
clone size: few
V gene: TRBV7-2
CDR3 protein: CASSLQSGATDTQYF
CDR3 DNA: TGTGCCAGCAGCTTACAATCGGGGGCTACAGATACGCAGTATTTT

J gene: TRBJ2-1
D gene: -
clone size: many
V gene: TRBV5-1
CDR3 protein: CASSLEVLTANEQFF
CDR3 DNA: TGCGCCAGCAGCTTGGAGGTATTGACGGCCAATGAGCAGTTCTTC

J gene: TRBJ2-2
D gene: TRBD1
clone size: few
V gene: TRBV7-2
CDR3 protein: CASSPYRGGELFF
CDR3 DNA: TGTGCCAGCAGCCCATACAGGGGCGGGGAGCTGTTTTTT

J gene: TRBJ2-5
D gene: -
clone size: few
V gene: TRBV28
CDR3 protein: CASSLGVGQETQYF
CDR3 DNA: TGTGCCAGCAGTTTGGGGGTAGGCCAAGAGACCCAGTACTTC

J gene: TRBJ2-7
D gene: -
clone size: few
V gene: TRBV9
CDR3 protein: CASSGYVSGEQYF
CDR3 DNA: TGTGCCAGCAGCGGGTACGTTAGTGGCGAGCAGTACTTC

J gene: TRBJ2-3
D gene: -
clone size: few
V gene: TRBV27
CDR3 protein: CASSLLGGEADTQYF
CDR3 DNA: TGTGCCAGCAGTTTATTAGGCGGGGAAGCAGATACGCAGTATTTT

J gene: TRBJ1-5
D gene: -
clone size: -
V gene: TRBV2
CDR3 protein: CASSPPDTYQPQHF
CDR3 DNA: TGTGCCAGCAGTCCTCCGGACACTTATCAGCCCCAGCATTTT

J gene: TRBJ2-7
D gene: TRBD1
clone size: -
V gene: TRBV7-2
CDR3 protein: CASRPRTGVDEQYF
CDR3 DNA: TGTGCCAGCAGACCGCGGACAGGGGTCGACGAGCAGTACTTC

J gene: TRBJ1-2
D gene: TRBD1
clone size: many
V gene: TRBV7-2
CDR3 protein: CASSPGTGGRGYTF
CDR3 DNA: TGTGCCAGCAGTCCGGGGACAGGGGGACGAGGCTACACCTTC

J gene: TRBJ2-5
D gene: -
clone size: -
V gene: TRBV5-4
CDR3 protein: CATSQVLGETQYF
CDR3 DNA: TGTGCCACCTCACAGGTTCTCGGAGAGACCCAGTACTTC

J gene: TRBJ2-2
D gene: -
clone size: few
V gene: TRBV7-2
CDR3 protein: CASSSRLYTGELFF
CDR3 DNA: TGTGCCAGCAGCTCCCGACTGTACACCGGGGAGCTGTTTTTT

J gene: TRBJ2-1
D gene: -
clone size: -
V gene: TRBV5-1
CDR3 protein: CASSSQGTYNEQFF
CDR3 DNA: TGCGCCAGCAGTTCCCAGGGTACCTACAATGAGCAGTTCTTC

J gene: TRBJ2-7
D gene: -
clone size: -
V gene: TRBV27
CDR3 protein: CASSEDRSSRVYEQYF
CDR3 DNA: TGTGCCAGCAGTGAGGACAGATCATCGCGCGTCTACGAGCAGTACTTC

J gene: TRBJ2-2
D gene: -
clone size: many
V gene: TRBV7-2
CDR3 protein: CASSLFFPGYTGELFF
CDR3 DNA: TGTGCCAGCAGCTTATTCTTCCCAGGGTACACCGGGGAGCTGTTTTTT

J gene: TRBJ1-2
D gene: -
clone size: -
V gene: TRBV10-3
CDR3 protein: CAISEQGPYGYTF
CDR3 DNA: TGTGCCATCAGTGAGCAGGGACCTTATGGCTACACCTTC

J gene: TRBJ2-5
D gene: -
clone size: -
V gene: TRBV7-7
CDR3 protein: CASSPGWQETQYF
CDR3 DNA: TGTGCCAGCAGCCCAGGGTGGCAAGAGACCCAGTACTTC

J gene: TRBJ1-5
D gene: -
clone size: -
V gene: TRBV5-5
CDR3 protein: CASSQTGEDQPQHF
CDR3 DNA: TGTGCCAGCAGCCAGACCGGGGAGGATCAGCCCCAGCATTTT

J gene: TRBJ2-3
D gene: -
clone size: -
V gene: TRBV7-2
CDR3 protein: CASSSVGTTQYF
CDR3 DNA: TGTGCCAGCAGCTCAGTCGGCACTACGCAGTATTTT

J gene: TRBJ2-5
D gene: -
clone size: few
V gene: TRBV4-2
CDR3 protein: CASSQASLPGSETQYF
CDR3 DNA: TGTGCCAGCAGCCAAGCCTCTCTCCCGGGGTCAGAGACCCAGTACTTC

J gene: TRBJ2-3
D gene: -
clone size: many
V gene: TRBV7-6
CDR3 protein: CASSLSAGYTDTQYF
CDR3 DNA: TGTGCCAGCAGCTTATCGGCCGGATACACAGATACGCAGTATTTT

J gene: TRBJ2-7
D gene: TRBD1
clone size: many
V gene: TRBV20-1
CDR3 protein: CSARELGDRGIYEQYF
CDR3 DNA: TGCAGTGCTAGAGAACTAGGGGACAGGGGGATCTACGAGCAGTACTTC

J gene: TRBJ1-3
D gene: -
clone size: -
V gene: TRBV4-2
CDR3 protein: CASSQELVRSGNTIYF
CDR3 DNA: TGTGCCAGCAGCCAAGAGTTAGTTCGCTCTGGAAACACCATATATTTT

J gene: TRBJ1-1
D gene: TRBD1
clone size: -
V gene: TRBV6-2/TRBV6-3
CDR3 protein: CASSQNQGAVTEAFF
CDR3 DNA: TGTGCCAGCAGTCAAAACCAGGGGGCGGTCACTGAAGCTTTCTTT

J gene: TRBJ2-2
D gene: -
clone size: -
V gene: TRBV7-2
CDR3 protein: CASSSQATGELFF
CDR3 DNA: TGTGCCAGCAGCTCACAGGCAACCGGGGAGCTGTTTTTT

J gene: TRBJ2-3
D gene: -
clone size: -
V gene: TRBV5-1
CDR3 protein: CASSLAAGTDTQYF
CDR3 DNA: TGCGCCAGCAGCTTGGCGGCAGGCACAGATACGCAGTATTTT

J gene: TRBJ2-2
D gene: TRBD1
clone size: -
V gene: TRBV2
CDR3 protein: CASSEQGQGVPFF
CDR3 DNA: TGTGCCAGCAGTGAACAAGGACAGGGGGTTCCGTTTTTT

J gene: TRBJ1-1
D gene: TRBD1
clone size: -
V gene: TRBV5-1
CDR3 protein: CASGQGLSTEAFF
CDR3 DNA: TGCGCCAGCGGACAGGGGCTGAGCACTGAAGCTTTCTTT